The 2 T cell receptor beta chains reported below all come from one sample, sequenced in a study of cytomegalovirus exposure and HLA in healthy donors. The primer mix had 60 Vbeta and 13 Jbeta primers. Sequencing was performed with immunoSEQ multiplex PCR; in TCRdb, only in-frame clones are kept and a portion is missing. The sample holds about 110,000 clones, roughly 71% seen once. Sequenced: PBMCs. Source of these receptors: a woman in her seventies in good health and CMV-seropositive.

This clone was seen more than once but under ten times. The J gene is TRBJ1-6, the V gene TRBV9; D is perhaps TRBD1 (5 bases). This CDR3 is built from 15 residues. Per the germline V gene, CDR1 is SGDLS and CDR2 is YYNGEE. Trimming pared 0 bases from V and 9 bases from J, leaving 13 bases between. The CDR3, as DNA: TGTGCCAGCAGCGTAGCCCTGACAGCTTCTTCACCCCTCCACTTT. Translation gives CASSVALTASSPLHF.

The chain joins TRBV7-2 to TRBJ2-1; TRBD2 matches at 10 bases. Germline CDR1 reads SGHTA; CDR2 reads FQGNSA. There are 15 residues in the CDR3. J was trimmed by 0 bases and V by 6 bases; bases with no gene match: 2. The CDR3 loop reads CASRRTSGSYNEQFF. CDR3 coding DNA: TGTGCCAGCAGACGGACTAGCGGCTCCTACAATGAGCAGTTCTTC.